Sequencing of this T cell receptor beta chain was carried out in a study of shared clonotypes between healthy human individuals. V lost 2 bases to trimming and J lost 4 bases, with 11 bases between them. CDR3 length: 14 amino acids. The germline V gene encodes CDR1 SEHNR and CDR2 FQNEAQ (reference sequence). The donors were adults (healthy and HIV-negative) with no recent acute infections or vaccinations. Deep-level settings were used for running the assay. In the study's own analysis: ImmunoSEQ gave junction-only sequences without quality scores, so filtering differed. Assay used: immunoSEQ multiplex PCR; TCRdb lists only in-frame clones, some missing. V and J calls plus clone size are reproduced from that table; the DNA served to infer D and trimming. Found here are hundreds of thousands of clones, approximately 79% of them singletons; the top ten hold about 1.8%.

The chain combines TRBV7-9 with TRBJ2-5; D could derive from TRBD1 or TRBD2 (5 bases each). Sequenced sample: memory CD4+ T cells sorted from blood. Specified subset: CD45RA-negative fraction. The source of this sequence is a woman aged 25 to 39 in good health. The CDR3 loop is CASSLNQGRETQYF. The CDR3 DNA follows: TGTGCCAGCAGCTTAAATCAGGGACGAGAGACCCAGTACTTC.